Listed below are T cell receptor beta chains from one sample, sequenced in a study of blood T cell repertoires in COVID-19. Profiling relied on immunoSEQ multiplex PCR, and the TCRdb table lists in-frame clones only, not all of them. This table holds 45,000 to 65,000 clones, 83% found once. The sequencing sample was made of peripheral blood. Every receptor here comes from a man aged 35 to 55 with acute or convalescent COVID-19. Both conserved end residues are part of each CDR3. Each record gives: CDR3 length, V gene, clone size, D gene, J gene, CDR3 protein, CDR3 DNA. The D gene is left open where the match is weak. Size is omitted from some rows. Given values are once, few, many or a class for expanded clones.

CDR3 length: 12
V gene: TRBV6-2/TRBV6-3
clone size: NA
D gene: NA
J gene: TRBJ2-3
CDR3 protein: CASSLYRGTQYF
CDR3 DNA: TGTGCCAGCAGCTTATACCGGGGAACGCAGTATTTT

CDR3 length: 14
V gene: TRBV9
clone size: NA
D gene: TRBD1
J gene: TRBJ2-2
CDR3 protein: CASSARGLAGELFF
CDR3 DNA: TGTGCCAGCAGCGCCAGGGGGCTGGCCGGGGAGCTGTTTTTT

CDR3 length: 14
V gene: TRBV2
clone size: NA
D gene: NA
J gene: TRBJ1-5
CDR3 protein: CASSEALSGKAQHF
CDR3 DNA: TGTGCCAGCAGTGAAGCGCTTTCGGGGAAGGCCCAGCATTTT

CDR3 length: 16
V gene: TRBV9
clone size: NA
D gene: NA
J gene: TRBJ1-3
CDR3 protein: CASSVAAGLSGNTIYF
CDR3 DNA: TGTGCCAGCAGCGTAGCTGCGGGGCTCTCTGGAAACACCATATATTTT

CDR3 length: 14
V gene: TRBV24-1
clone size: NA
D gene: NA
J gene: TRBJ1-2
CDR3 protein: CATSPSLAGYGYTF
CDR3 DNA: TGTGCCACCAGTCCCTCCCTAGCGGGCTATGGCTACACCTTC

CDR3 length: 15
V gene: TRBV10-1
clone size: NA
D gene: NA
J gene: TRBJ1-3
CDR3 protein: CASCQGGKSGNTIYF
CDR3 DNA: TGCGCCAGCTGCCAAGGAGGAAAATCTGGAAACACCATATATTTT

CDR3 length: 14
V gene: TRBV27
clone size: NA
D gene: TRBD1
J gene: TRBJ1-6
CDR3 protein: CASSRGRGNSPLHF
CDR3 DNA: TGTGCCAGCAGTAGGGGGCGCGGGAATTCACCCCTCCACTTT

CDR3 length: 15
V gene: TRBV2
clone size: NA
D gene: TRBD1
J gene: TRBJ1-2
CDR3 protein: CASSEAGLPGGGYTF
CDR3 DNA: TGTGCCAGCAGTGAAGCCGGTTTACCAGGGGGTGGCTACACCTTC

CDR3 length: 16
V gene: TRBV7-8
clone size: NA
D gene: TRBD2
J gene: TRBJ2-3
CDR3 protein: CASSFGSGGATDTQYF
CDR3 DNA: TGTGCCAGCAGCTTCGGCAGCGGGGGGGCCACAGATACGCAGTATTTT

CDR3 length: 12
V gene: TRBV9
clone size: NA
D gene: NA
J gene: TRBJ2-7
CDR3 protein: CASSPQGKEQYF
CDR3 DNA: TGTGCCAGCAGCCCCCAGGGGAAAGAGCAGTACTTC

CDR3 length: 12
V gene: TRBV24-1
clone size: NA
D gene: NA
J gene: TRBJ2-3
CDR3 protein: CATSGYTDTQYF
CDR3 DNA: TGTGCCACCAGCGGGTACACAGATACGCAGTATTTT

CDR3 length: 14
V gene: TRBV24-1
clone size: NA
D gene: NA
J gene: TRBJ1-2
CDR3 protein: CATSVRALPYGYTF
CDR3 DNA: TGTGCCACCAGTGTCAGGGCCCTCCCCTATGGCTACACCTTC

CDR3 length: 15
V gene: TRBV5-8
clone size: few
D gene: TRBD1
J gene: TRBJ2-3
CDR3 protein: CASSWTGYPTDTQYF
CDR3 DNA: TGTGCCAGCAGCTGGACAGGGTACCCCACAGATACGCAGTATTTT

CDR3 length: 17
V gene: TRBV6-1
clone size: NA
D gene: TRBD1
J gene: TRBJ1-4
CDR3 protein: CASSGSLTGQGREKLFF
CDR3 DNA: TGTGCCAGCAGTGGTTCCCTCACAGGACAGGGGCGTGAAAAACTGTTTTTT

CDR3 length: 16
V gene: TRBV7-9
clone size: once
D gene: TRBD1
J gene: TRBJ2-1
CDR3 protein: CASSSDPGQLVDEQFF
CDR3 DNA: TGTGCCAGCAGCTCCGATCCGGGACAGCTAGTGGATGAGCAGTTCTTC

CDR3 length: 16
V gene: TRBV6-5
clone size: NA
D gene: NA
J gene: TRBJ2-3
CDR3 protein: CASSSGHSPRTDTQYF
CDR3 DNA: TGTGCCAGCAGTTCGGGACATTCCCCGAGGACAGATACGCAGTATTTT

CDR3 length: 14
V gene: TRBV13
clone size: many
D gene: NA
J gene: TRBJ1-3
CDR3 protein: CASSLWAPGNTIYF
CDR3 DNA: TGTGCCAGCAGCTTGTGGGCCCCTGGAAACACCATATATTTT

CDR3 length: 15
V gene: TRBV2
clone size: NA
D gene: TRBD1
J gene: TRBJ1-5
CDR3 protein: CASRGQGQPNQPQHF
CDR3 DNA: TGTGCCAGCAGGGGACAGGGGCAACCTAATCAGCCCCAGCATTTT

CDR3 length: 12
V gene: TRBV12-3/TRBV12-4
clone size: NA
D gene: NA
J gene: TRBJ2-7
CDR3 protein: CASSSGYGGQYF
CDR3 DNA: TGTGCCAGCAGTTCGGGATACGGAGGGCAGTACTTC

CDR3 length: 15
V gene: TRBV7-9
clone size: NA
D gene: NA
J gene: TRBJ2-5
CDR3 protein: CASSPSRGLQETQYF
CDR3 DNA: TGTGCCAGCAGCCCTTCTAGGGGGTTACAAGAGACCCAGTACTTC

CDR3 length: 14
V gene: TRBV29-1
clone size: NA
D gene: NA
J gene: TRBJ1-1
CDR3 protein: CSGSRGAGYTEAFF
CDR3 DNA: TGCAGCGGATCCCGGGGGGCCGGGTACACTGAAGCTTTCTTT

CDR3 length: 15
V gene: TRBV18
clone size: once
D gene: TRBD1
J gene: TRBJ1-2
CDR3 protein: CASSPSQDRDYGYTF
CDR3 DNA: TGTGCCAGCTCACCTTCACAAGACAGGGACTATGGCTACACCTTC

CDR3 length: 12
V gene: TRBV5-1
clone size: NA
D gene: NA
J gene: TRBJ2-2
CDR3 protein: CASSIDTGELFF
CDR3 DNA: TGCGCCAGCAGCATCGACACCGGGGAGCTGTTTTTT

CDR3 length: 13
V gene: TRBV7-8
clone size: NA
D gene: NA
J gene: TRBJ2-5
CDR3 protein: CASSSGHKETQYF
CDR3 DNA: TGTGCCAGCAGCTCTGGACACAAAGAGACCCAGTACTTC

CDR3 length: 14
V gene: TRBV6-6
clone size: NA
D gene: NA
J gene: TRBJ1-6
CDR3 protein: CASSYDPRGSPLHF
CDR3 DNA: TGTGCCAGCAGTTACGATCCCAGGGGTTCACCCCTCCACTTT

CDR3 length: 15
V gene: TRBV2
clone size: NA
D gene: NA
J gene: TRBJ2-1
CDR3 protein: CASRSPGGSYNEQFF
CDR3 DNA: TGTGCCAGCAGATCTCCCGGGGGCTCCTACAATGAGCAGTTCTTC

CDR3 length: 15
V gene: TRBV14
clone size: NA
D gene: TRBD1
J gene: TRBJ1-1
CDR3 protein: CASSQWTGVNTEAFF
CDR3 DNA: TGTGCCAGCAGCCAGTGGACAGGGGTGAACACTGAAGCTTTCTTT

CDR3 length: 15
V gene: TRBV5-4
clone size: NA
D gene: NA
J gene: TRBJ2-7
CDR3 protein: CASSLDPGVGYEQYF
CDR3 DNA: TGTGCCAGCAGCTTGGATCCGGGAGTGGGTTACGAGCAGTACTTC

CDR3 length: 13
V gene: TRBV6-1
clone size: NA
D gene: NA
J gene: TRBJ1-1
CDR3 protein: CASSEAGAAEAFF
CDR3 DNA: TGTGCCAGCAGTGAAGCGGGGGCGGCTGAAGCTTTCTTT

CDR3 length: 15
V gene: TRBV11-2
clone size: NA
D gene: NA
J gene: TRBJ1-5
CDR3 protein: CASSRGYPSNQPQHF
CDR3 DNA: TGTGCCAGCAGCCGAGGGTATCCTAGCAATCAGCCCCAGCATTTT

CDR3 length: 13
V gene: TRBV5-1
clone size: NA
D gene: NA
J gene: TRBJ1-1
CDR3 protein: CASSPSRGTEAFF
CDR3 DNA: TGCGCCAGCAGCCCGAGCAGGGGCACTGAAGCTTTCTTT

CDR3 length: 17
V gene: TRBV7-9
clone size: NA
D gene: TRBD2
J gene: TRBJ2-5
CDR3 protein: CASSLLTSGPLQETQYF
CDR3 DNA: TGTGCCAGCAGCTTACTGACTAGCGGGCCCCTCCAAGAGACCCAGTACTTC

CDR3 length: 18
V gene: TRBV4-2
clone size: NA
D gene: TRBD2
J gene: TRBJ2-3
CDR3 protein: CASSQDGLAGGGRDTQYF
CDR3 DNA: TGTGCCAGCAGCCAGGATGGACTAGCGGGGGGAGGTAGAGATACGCAGTATTTT

CDR3 length: 14
V gene: TRBV18
clone size: NA
D gene: NA
J gene: TRBJ1-1
CDR3 protein: CASSADRKGAEAFF
CDR3 DNA: TGTGCCAGCTCGGCCGACCGTAAAGGGGCTGAAGCTTTCTTT

CDR3 length: 17
V gene: TRBV21-1
clone size: NA
D gene: NA
J gene: TRBJ2-4
CDR3 protein: CASSAVQGNPAKNIQYF
CDR3 DNA: TGTGCCAGCAGCGCAGTACAGGGTAACCCAGCCAAAAACATTCAGTACTTC

CDR3 length: 17
V gene: TRBV9
clone size: NA
D gene: NA
J gene: TRBJ1-6
CDR3 protein: CASSRDPTSSYNSPLHF
CDR3 DNA: TGTGCCAGCAGCAGAGATCCAACGAGCTCCTATAATTCACCCCTCCACTTT

CDR3 length: 13
V gene: TRBV3-1/TRBV3-2
clone size: NA
D gene: NA
J gene: TRBJ1-5
CDR3 protein: CASSKGGNQPQHF
CDR3 DNA: TGTGCCAGTTCTAAGGGGGGCAATCAGCCCCAGCATTTT

CDR3 length: 14
V gene: TRBV27
clone size: NA
D gene: TRBD1
J gene: TRBJ2-7
CDR3 protein: CASSFRKTGGEQYF
CDR3 DNA: TGTGCCAGCAGTTTCCGTAAAACAGGGGGCGAGCAGTACTTC

CDR3 length: 18
V gene: TRBV11-3
clone size: NA
D gene: NA
J gene: TRBJ2-1
CDR3 protein: CASSLVSPSERRNHEQFF
CDR3 DNA: TGTGCCAGCAGCTTAGTCAGCCCGTCAGAGAGGAGGAACCATGAGCAGTTCTTC

CDR3 length: 20
V gene: TRBV27
clone size: NA
D gene: TRBD2
J gene: TRBJ2-3
CDR3 protein: CASSLRGQGSTSGRYNTQYF
CDR3 DNA: TGTGCCAGCAGTTTAAGAGGGCAGGGGTCGACTAGCGGGAGATATAATACGCAGTATTTT

CDR3 length: 15
V gene: TRBV5-1
clone size: NA
D gene: NA
J gene: TRBJ1-3
CDR3 protein: CASSLGRSRENTIYF
CDR3 DNA: TGCGCCAGCAGCTTGGGCAGGTCGCGAGAAAACACCATATATTTT

CDR3 length: 13
V gene: TRBV5-1
clone size: NA
D gene: TRBD1
J gene: TRBJ1-2
CDR3 protein: CASSQTGGYGYTF
CDR3 DNA: TGCGCCAGCAGCCAGACAGGGGGCTATGGCTACACCTTC

CDR3 length: 11
V gene: TRBV5-1
clone size: NA
D gene: NA
J gene: TRBJ1-2
CDR3 protein: CASTDSYGYTF
CDR3 DNA: TGCGCCAGCACCGACAGCTATGGCTACACCTTC

CDR3 length: 14
V gene: TRBV30
clone size: NA
D gene: NA
J gene: TRBJ1-5
CDR3 protein: CAWAPGQGDQPQHF
CDR3 DNA: TGTGCCTGGGCCCCAGGTCAGGGCGATCAGCCCCAGCATTTT

CDR3 length: 16
V gene: TRBV5-1
clone size: NA
D gene: TRBD2
J gene: TRBJ2-3
CDR3 protein: CASSSRVAGGPDTQYF
CDR3 DNA: TGCGCCAGCAGCTCCCGGGTAGCGGGGGGCCCAGATACGCAGTATTTT

CDR3 length: 14
V gene: TRBV5-1
clone size: few
D gene: TRBD2
J gene: TRBJ2-5
CDR3 protein: CASSLGGTSVTQYF
CDR3 DNA: TGCGCCAGCAGCTTGGGGGGGACTAGCGTAACCCAGTACTTC

CDR3 length: 17
V gene: TRBV7-2
clone size: NA
D gene: TRBD2
J gene: TRBJ2-2
CDR3 protein: CASSLGLAGVRTGELFF
CDR3 DNA: TGTGCCAGCAGCCTCGGACTAGCGGGGGTTCGGACCGGGGAGCTGTTTTTT

CDR3 length: 15
V gene: TRBV19
clone size: NA
D gene: NA
J gene: TRBJ1-5
CDR3 protein: CASSIDLSRDQPQHF
CDR3 DNA: TGTGCCAGTAGTATAGATCTTAGCCGGGATCAGCCCCAGCATTTT

CDR3 length: 14
V gene: TRBV7-2
clone size: NA
D gene: NA
J gene: TRBJ1-2
CDR3 protein: CASSLGGLPMGYTF
CDR3 DNA: TGTGCCAGCAGCTTAGGCGGGCTTCCTATGGGCTACACCTTC

CDR3 length: 16
V gene: TRBV7-2
clone size: NA
D gene: NA
J gene: TRBJ2-3
CDR3 protein: CASSHATSGYTDTQYF
CDR3 DNA: TGTGCCAGCAGCCATGCGACTAGTGGCTACACAGATACGCAGTATTTT

CDR3 length: 13
V gene: TRBV2
clone size: NA
D gene: NA
J gene: TRBJ2-7
CDR3 protein: CASSKAETSEQYF
CDR3 DNA: TGTGCCAGCAGTAAGGCGGAAACTAGCGAGCAGTACTTC

CDR3 length: 18
V gene: TRBV21-1
clone size: NA
D gene: NA
J gene: TRBJ1-2
CDR3 protein: CASSNPRGKRPRRGGYTF
CDR3 DNA: TGTGCCAGCAGCAACCCTCGAGGGAAGCGGCCTCGCCGCGGGGGCTACACCTTC

CDR3 length: 11
V gene: TRBV2
clone size: NA
D gene: TRBD1
J gene: TRBJ1-1
CDR3 protein: CASRGTGFPSF
CDR3 DNA: TGTGCCAGCCGGGGGACAGGGTTTCCTTCCTTT

CDR3 length: 14
V gene: TRBV6-5
clone size: NA
D gene: NA
J gene: TRBJ1-4
CDR3 protein: CASSRDSGGEKLFF
CDR3 DNA: TGTGCCAGCAGCCGGGACTCGGGAGGCGAAAAACTGTTTTTT

CDR3 length: 15
V gene: TRBV15
clone size: few
D gene: NA
J gene: TRBJ2-3
CDR3 protein: CATSRGDTSTDTQYF
CDR3 DNA: TGTGCCACTTCTCGGGGGGACACCAGCACAGATACGCAGTATTTT